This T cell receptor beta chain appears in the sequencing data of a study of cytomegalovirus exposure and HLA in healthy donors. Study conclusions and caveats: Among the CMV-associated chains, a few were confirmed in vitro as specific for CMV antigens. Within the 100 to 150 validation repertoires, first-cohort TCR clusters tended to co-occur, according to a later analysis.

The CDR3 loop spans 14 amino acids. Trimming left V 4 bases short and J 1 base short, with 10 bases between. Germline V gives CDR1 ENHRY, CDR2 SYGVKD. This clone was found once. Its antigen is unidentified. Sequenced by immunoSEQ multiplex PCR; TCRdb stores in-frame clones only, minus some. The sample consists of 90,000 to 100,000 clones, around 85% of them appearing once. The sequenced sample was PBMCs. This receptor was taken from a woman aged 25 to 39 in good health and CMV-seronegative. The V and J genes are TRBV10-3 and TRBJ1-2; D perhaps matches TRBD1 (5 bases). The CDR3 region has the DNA TGTGCCATCAGTGCGGCCAGGGTTAACTATGGCTACACCTTC. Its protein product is CAISAARVNYGYTF.